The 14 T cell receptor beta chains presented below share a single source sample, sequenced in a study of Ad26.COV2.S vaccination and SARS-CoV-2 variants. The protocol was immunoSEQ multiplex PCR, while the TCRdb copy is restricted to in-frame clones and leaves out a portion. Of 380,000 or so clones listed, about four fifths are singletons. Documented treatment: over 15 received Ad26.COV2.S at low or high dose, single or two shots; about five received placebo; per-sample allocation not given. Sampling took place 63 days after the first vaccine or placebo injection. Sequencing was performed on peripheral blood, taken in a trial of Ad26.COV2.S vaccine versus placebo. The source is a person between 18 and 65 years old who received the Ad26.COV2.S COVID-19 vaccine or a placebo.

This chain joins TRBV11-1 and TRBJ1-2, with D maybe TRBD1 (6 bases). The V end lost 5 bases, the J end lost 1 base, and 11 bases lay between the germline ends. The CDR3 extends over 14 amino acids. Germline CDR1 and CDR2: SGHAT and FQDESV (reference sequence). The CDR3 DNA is TGTGCCAGCAGCCTACAGGGAGGTAACTATGGCTACACCTTC. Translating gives CASSLQGGNYGYTF. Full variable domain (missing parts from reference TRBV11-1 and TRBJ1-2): EAEVAQSPRYKITEKSQAVAFWCDPISGHATLYWYRQILGQGPELLVQFQDESVVDDSQLPKDRFSAERLKGVDSTLKIQPAELGDSAMYLCASSLQGGNYGYTFGSGTRLTVV.

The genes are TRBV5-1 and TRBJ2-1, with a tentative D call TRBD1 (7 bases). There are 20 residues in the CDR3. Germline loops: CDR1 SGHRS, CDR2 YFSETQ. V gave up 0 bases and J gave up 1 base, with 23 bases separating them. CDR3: CASSLVGARGRGRSYNEQFF. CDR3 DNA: TGCGCCAGCAGCTTGGTTGGGGCTAGGGGGCGGGGCCGATCCTACAATGAGCAGTTCTTC.

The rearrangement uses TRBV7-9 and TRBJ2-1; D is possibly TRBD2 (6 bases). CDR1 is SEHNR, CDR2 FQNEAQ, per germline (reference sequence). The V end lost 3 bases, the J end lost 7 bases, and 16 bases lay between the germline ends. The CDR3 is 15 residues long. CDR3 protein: CASSFRLATSNEQFF. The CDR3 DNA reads TGTGCCAGCAGCTTTCGTCTAGCGACTTCGAATGAGCAGTTCTTC. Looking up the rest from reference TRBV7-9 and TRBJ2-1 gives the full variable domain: DTGVSQNPRHKITKRGQNVTFRCDPISEHNRLYWYRQTLGQGPEFLTYFQNEAQLEKSRLLSDRFSAERPKGSFSTLEIQRTEQGDSAMYLCASSFRLATSNEQFFGPGTRLTVL.

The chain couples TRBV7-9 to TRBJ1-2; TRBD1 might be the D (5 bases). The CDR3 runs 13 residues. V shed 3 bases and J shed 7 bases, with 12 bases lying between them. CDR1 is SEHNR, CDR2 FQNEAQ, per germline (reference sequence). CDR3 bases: TGTGCCAGCAGCTTGGGGACCGCCGTTGGCTACACCTTC. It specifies CASSLGTAVGYTF. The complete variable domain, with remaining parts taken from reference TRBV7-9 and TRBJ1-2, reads DTGVSQNPRHKITKRGQNVTFRCDPISEHNRLYWYRQTLGQGPEFLTYFQNEAQLEKSRLLSDRFSAERPKGSFSTLEIQRTEQGDSAMYLCASSLGTAVGYTFGSGTRLTVV.

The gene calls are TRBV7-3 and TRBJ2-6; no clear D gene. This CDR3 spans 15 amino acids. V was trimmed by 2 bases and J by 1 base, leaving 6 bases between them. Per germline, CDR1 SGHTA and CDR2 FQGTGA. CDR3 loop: CASSLYASGANVLTF. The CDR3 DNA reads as TGTGCCAGCAGCTTATACGCGTCTGGGGCCAACGTCCTGACTTTC.

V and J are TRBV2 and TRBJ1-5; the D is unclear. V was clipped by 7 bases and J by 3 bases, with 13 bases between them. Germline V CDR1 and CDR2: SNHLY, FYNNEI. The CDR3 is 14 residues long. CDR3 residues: CASTAGLNNQPQHF. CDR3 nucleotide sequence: TGTGCCAGCACCGCGGGTTTGAACAATCAGCCCCAGCATTTT. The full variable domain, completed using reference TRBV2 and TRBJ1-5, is EPEVTQTPSHQVTQMGQEVILRCVPISNHLYFYWYRQILGQKVEFLVSFYNNEISEKSEIFDDQFSVERPDGSNFTLKIRSTKLEDSAMYFCASTAGLNNQPQHFGDGTRLSIL.

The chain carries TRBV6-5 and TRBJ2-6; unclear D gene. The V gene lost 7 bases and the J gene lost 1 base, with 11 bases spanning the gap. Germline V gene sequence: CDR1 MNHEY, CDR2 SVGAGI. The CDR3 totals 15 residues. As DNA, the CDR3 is TGTGCCAGCACTTTGGGTAAATCTGGGGCCAACGTCCTGACTTTC. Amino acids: CASTLGKSGANVLTF.

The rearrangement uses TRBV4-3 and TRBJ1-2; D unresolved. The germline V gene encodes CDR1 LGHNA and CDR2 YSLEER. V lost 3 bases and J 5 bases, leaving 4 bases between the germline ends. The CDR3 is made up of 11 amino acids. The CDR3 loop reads CASSQGYGYTF. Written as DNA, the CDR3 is TGCGCCAGCAGCCAGGGGTATGGCTACACCTTC.

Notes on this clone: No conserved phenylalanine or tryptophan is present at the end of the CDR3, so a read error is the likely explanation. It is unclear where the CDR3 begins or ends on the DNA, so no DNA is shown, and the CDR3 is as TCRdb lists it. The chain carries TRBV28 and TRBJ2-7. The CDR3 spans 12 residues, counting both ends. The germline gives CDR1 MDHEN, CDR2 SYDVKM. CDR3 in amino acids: CASSFLQGPPSH.

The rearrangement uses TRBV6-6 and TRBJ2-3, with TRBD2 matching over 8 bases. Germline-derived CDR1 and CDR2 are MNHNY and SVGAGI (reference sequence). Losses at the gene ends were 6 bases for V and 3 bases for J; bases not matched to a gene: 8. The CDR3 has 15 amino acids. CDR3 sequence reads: CASSPRGGETDTQYF. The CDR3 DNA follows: TGTGCCAGCAGCCCTCGGGGGGGGGAAACAGATACGCAGTATTTT.

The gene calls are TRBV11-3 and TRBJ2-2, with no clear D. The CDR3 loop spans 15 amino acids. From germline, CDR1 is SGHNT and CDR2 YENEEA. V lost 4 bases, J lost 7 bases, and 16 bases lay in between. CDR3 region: CASSYTPGPRGELFF. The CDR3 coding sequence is TGTGCCAGCAGCTATACCCCGGGCCCTCGCGGGGAGCTGTTTTTT. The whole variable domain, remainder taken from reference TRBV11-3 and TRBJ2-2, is EAGVVQSPRYKIIEKKQPVAFWCNPISGHNTLYWYLQNLGQGPELLIRYENEEAVDDSQLPKDRFSAERLKGVDSTLKIQPAELGDSAVYLCASSYTPGPRGELFFGEGSRLTVL.

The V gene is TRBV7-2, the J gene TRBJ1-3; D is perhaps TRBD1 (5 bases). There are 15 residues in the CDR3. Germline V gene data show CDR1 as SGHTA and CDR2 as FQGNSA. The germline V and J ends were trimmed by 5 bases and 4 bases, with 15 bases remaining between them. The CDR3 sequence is CASSVQDSRGNTIYF. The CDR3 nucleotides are TGTGCCAGCAGCGTCCAAGACAGTAGGGGAAACACCATATATTTT.

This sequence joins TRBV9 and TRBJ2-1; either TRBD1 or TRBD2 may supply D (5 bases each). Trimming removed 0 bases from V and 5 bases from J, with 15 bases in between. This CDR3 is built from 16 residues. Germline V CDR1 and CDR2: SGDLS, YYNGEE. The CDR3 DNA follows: TGTGCCAGCAGCGTAGTAAGTCAGGGAGCTAACAATGAGCAGTTCTTC. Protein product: CASSVVSQGANNEQFF.

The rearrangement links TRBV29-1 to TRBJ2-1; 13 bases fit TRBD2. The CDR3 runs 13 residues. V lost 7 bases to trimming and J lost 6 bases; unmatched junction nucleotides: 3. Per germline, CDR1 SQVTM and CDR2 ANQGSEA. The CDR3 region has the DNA TGCAGCGCGACTAGCGGGAGGCTCAATGAGCAGTTCTTC. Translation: CSATSGRLNEQFF.